This T cell receptor beta chain is from a study of T-cell memory formation after mild COVID-19. TCRdb analysed the 5' RACE reads with MiXCR anew, one entry per CDR3 protein. Of some 320,000 distinct CDR3 sequences listed, 15% to 20% are singletons. About this clonotype itself: Its antigen is as yet unknown.

Whole-study findings and limits: CM and EM subsets held most contracting CD4+ clones; EMRA held CD8+ ones. Within pre-infection memory, some responding clones were found, suggesting cross-reactive memory joined. Among clones peaking at day 37 in the second wave, SARS-CoV-2 specificity remained unconfirmed.

The CDR3 is made up of 17 amino acids. Germline-derived CDR1 and CDR2 are SNHLY and FYNNEI. With 8 bases removed from V and 4 bases from J, the gap between germline ends came to 25 bases. The source material was PBMCs or a T cell subset sorted from them (not recorded which). This sequence originates from a man younger than 35 who had mild COVID-19 (a few samples of this study predate the infection). Cell type and time point are not known. V is TRBV2 and J is TRBJ2-3, with D tentatively TRBD2 (6 bases). The CDR3 sequence is CASATSLGSPGADTQYF. DNA for the CDR3: TGTGCCAGCGCTACCTCCCTAGGGAGCCCGGGAGCAGATACGCAGTATTTT.